These 23 T cell receptor beta chains share one sample of origin, sequenced in a study of blood T cell repertoires in COVID-19 (TCRdb year 2020). To prepare the library, the immunoSEQ multiplex PCR assay was applied. Not all clones reach the TCRdb copy of this immuneACCESS table, which keeps in-frame sequences only. Checked studies attribute under half of the gap to unresolved V genes and leave the rest unexplained. The sample table holds about 200,000 clones, of which roughly four fifths were seen once. The top ten clonotypes cover over 6.5% of the sample. The sequencing sample was made of PBMCs or T cells enriched from blood (not recorded which). These receptors were obtained from a man aged 40-55 years who had recovered from COVID-19.

V usage is TRBV9 and J usage is TRBJ2-2; TRBD1 aligns across 9 bases. The CDR3 contains 16 residues. CDR1 and CDR2 (germline): SGDLS, YYNGEE. Trimming took 2 bases from V and 5 from J; bases not matched to a gene: 7. The CDR3 region is CASSVGGTGKTGELFF. For the CDR3, the DNA is TGTGCCAGCAGCGTCGGCGGGACAGGGAAGACCGGGGAGCTGTTTTTT.

The genes are TRBV28 and TRBJ2-4; 7 bases match TRBD2. Trimming cost V 8 bases and J 7 bases; bases outside gene matches: 8. From germline, CDR1 is MDHEN and CDR2 SYDVKM. The length of the CDR3 is 13 residues. As DNA, the CDR3 is TGTGCCAGCGGCTTGACTAGCCGGAACATTCAGTACTTC. It specifies CASGLTSRNIQYF.

The chain carries TRBV28 and TRBJ1-2; tentatively, D is TRBD1 (6 bases). V lost 6 bases and J 8 bases, leaving 19 bases between the germline ends. Germline CDR1 is MDHEN and CDR2 is SYDVKM. This CDR3 has 14 amino acids. CDR3 sequence: CASRGGTRVRGYTF. The CDR3 DNA sequence: TGTGCCAGCAGGGGGGGGACAAGGGTTCGCGGCTACACCTTC.

This chain uses TRBV7-8 with TRBJ1-1; no clear D. The CDR3 is made up of 16 amino acids. V dropped 4 bases and J dropped 5 bases, with 20 bases sitting between them. The germline CDR1 and CDR2 sequences are SGHVS and FQNEAQ. The CDR3 loop is CASSSRARNGGTEAFF. CDR3 nucleotides: TGTGCCAGCAGCTCCCGAGCTAGAAACGGCGGAACTGAAGCTTTCTTT.

V usage is TRBV7-9 and J usage is TRBJ2-4, with 7 bases lining up with TRBD1. The CDR3 length is 16 residues. J gave up 7 bases and V 5 bases, and 14 bases lay outside the gene matches. The germline gives CDR1 SEHNR, CDR2 FQNEAQ (reference sequence). The CDR3, as DNA: TGTGCCAGCAGCCCAACTAAGACAGGGATGGTTAACATTCAGTACTTC. It is translated as CASSPTKTGMVNIQYF.

The CDR3 protein is CASSLQQGATEAFF. The CDR3 nucleotides read TGCGCCAGCAGCTTGCAACAGGGGGCCACTGAAGCTTTCTTT. This chain connects TRBV5-1 to TRBJ1-1; 9 nucleotides align to TRBD1. With 1 base clipped from V and 4 bases from J, the junction kept 2 bases outside the gene matches. The CDR3 is made up of 14 amino acids. Germline loops: CDR1 SGHRS, CDR2 YFSETQ.

CDR3 region: CASSPRVLGGGTEAFF. The CDR3 bases are TGCGCCAGCAGCCCAAGAGTTCTGGGGGGAGGTACTGAAGCTTTCTTT. The rearrangement joins TRBV4-3 to TRBJ1-1, with D tentatively TRBD1 (5 bases). The V end lost 4 bases, the J end lost 5 bases, and 20 bases lay between the germline ends. CDR1 and CDR2 (germline): LGHNA, YSLEER. The CDR3 has 16 amino acids.

V is TRBV5-6 and J is TRBJ2-1, with 9 bases fitting TRBD2. CDR1 and CDR2 (germline): SGHDT, YYEEEE. CDR3 length equals 15 residues. Trimming removed 1 base from V and 6 bases from J; junction bases left unmatched: 5. CDR3 nucleotides: TGTGCCAGCAGCTTGAGCGGGGGGCTTCGCAATGAGCAGTTCTTC. Encoded protein: CASSLSGGLRNEQFF.

This rearrangement joins TRBV19 to TRBJ1-2, with 10 bases identical to TRBD1. Germline-derived CDR1 and CDR2 are LNHDA and SQIVND (reference sequence). CDR3 length: 13 residues. Losses at the gene ends were 7 bases for V and 3 bases for J; bases not matched to a gene: 2. The CDR3, as DNA: TGTGCCAGTACCGGGACAGGGGACTATGGCTACACCTTC. Amino acids: CASTGTGDYGYTF.

In this sample, this clone turned up once. The chain has TRBV4-1 and TRBJ2-2, with D tentatively TRBD2 (5 bases). Germline CDR1 and CDR2: MGHRA and YSYEKL. V shed 2 bases and J shed 9 bases, with 22 bases lying between them. This CDR3 region has 17 residues. The DNA of the CDR3 is TGCGCCAGCAGCCAATCACCGCCCGGGAAAGGTTTCAGGGAGCTGTTTTTT. As protein: CASSQSPPGKGFRELFF.

The V call is TRBV30, the J call TRBJ1-2, with 9 bases aligning to TRBD1. The CDR3 is made up of 14 amino acids. CDR1 is GTSNPN, CDR2 SVGIG, per germline (reference sequence). Losses at the gene ends were 3 bases for V and 2 bases for J; bases not matched to a gene: 4. The CDR3 spells CAWSPGQGNYGYTF. The CDR3 DNA follows: TGTGCCTGGAGCCCGGGACAGGGAAACTATGGCTACACCTTC.

The rearrangement links TRBV13 to TRBJ1-1; 8 positions agree with TRBD1. V lost 5 bases, J lost 5 bases, and 7 bases stayed unmatched. Germline loops: CDR1 PRHDT, CDR2 FYEKMQ (reference sequence). The CDR3 totals 14 residues. In nucleotides, the CDR3 is TGTGCCAGCAGCCGGGGACAGGCGCCGACTGAAGCTTTCTTT. Translation gives CASSRGQAPTEAFF.

V usage is TRBV5-1 and J usage is TRBJ2-3; D uncertain. Trimming took off 5 bases at V and 1 base at J, with 5 bases between the two ends. The germline gives CDR1 SGHRS, CDR2 YFSETQ. This CDR3 is 12 amino acids long. CDR3 amino acids: CASRLGTDTQYF. For the CDR3, the DNA is TGCGCCAGCAGATTAGGCACAGATACGCAGTATTTT. Drawing the rest from reference TRBV5-1 and TRBJ2-3, the complete variable domain is KAGVTQTPRYLIKTRGQQVTLSCSPISGHRSVSWYQQTPGQGLQFLFEYFSETQRNKGNFPGRFSGRQFSNSRSEMNVSTLELGDSALYLCASRLGTDTQYFGPGTRLTVL.

The chain combines TRBV5-5 with TRBJ1-6; tentatively, D is TRBD1 (5 bases). The length of the CDR3 is 13 residues. The V gene's germline CDR1 is SGHKS and CDR2 YYEKEE (reference sequence). Trimming pared 4 bases from V and 8 bases from J, leaving 10 bases between. CDR3 residues: CASSPLRDSPLHF. For the CDR3, the DNA is TGTGCCAGCAGCCCCCTCAGGGATTCACCCCTCCACTTT.

The sample holds a few counts of this clone. This chain uses TRBV28 with TRBJ1-4, with D possibly matching TRBD1 (5 bases). Trimming took off 2 bases at V and 4 bases at J, with 11 bases between the two ends. The CDR3 runs to 15 residues. CDR1 is MDHEN, CDR2 SYDVKM, per germline. The CDR3 region has the DNA TGTGCCAGCAGTTTACAGGGCAGGTTTAATGAAAAACTGTTTTTT. It specifies CASSLQGRFNEKLFF.

This chain joins TRBV5-1 and TRBJ2-1; D might be TRBD2 (6 bases). The CDR3 covers 16 residues. The germline gives CDR1 SGHRS, CDR2 YFSETQ. Trimming left V 5 bases short and J 0 bases short, with 15 bases between. In DNA form, the CDR3 reads TGCGCCAGCAGTACCGGCGGGACGAGCTCCTACAATGAGCAGTTCTTC. Translation gives CASSTGGTSSYNEQFF.

This clone was picked up one time. The chain is built from TRBV7-2 and TRBJ1-3; 7 bases agree with TRBD1. CDR1 SGHTA and CDR2 FQGNSA come from the germline V gene. V was pared by 4 bases and J by 0 bases, with 12 bases of the junction left unmatched. The length of the CDR3 is 18 residues. This CDR3 is CASSSTGTVYHSGNTIYF. The CDR3 bases are TGTGCCAGCAGCTCAACCGGGACAGTATACCACTCTGGAAACACCATATATTTT.

The chain employs TRBV5-1 and TRBJ1-2; TRBD1 matches at 8 bases. The CDR3 is made up of 16 amino acids. The V and J ends lost 4 bases and 0 bases, in that order; junction bases with no gene match: 8. The germline CDR1 and CDR2 sequences are SGHRS and YFSETQ. The CDR3 loop reads CASSPRGRTANYGYTF. The DNA for the CDR3 is TGCGCCAGCAGCCCCAGGGGGCGGACAGCTAACTATGGCTACACCTTC.

The rearrangement joins TRBV7-9 to TRBJ1-1; D is unresolved. Trimming cost V 5 bases and J 10 bases, with 14 bases left between them. The CDR3 is 12 amino acids. Per germline, CDR1 SEHNR and CDR2 FQNEAQ (reference sequence). DNA of the CDR3: TGTGCCAGCAGCCGAATAGTCTCCGGAGCTTTCTTT. Residues: CASSRIVSGAFF. Full variable domain (rest looked up from reference TRBV7-9 and TRBJ1-1): DTGVSQNPRHKITKRGQNVTFRCDPISEHNRLYWYRQTLGQGPEFLTYFQNEAQLEKSRLLSDRFSAERPKGSFSTLEIQRTEQGDSAMYLCASSRIVSGAFFGQGTRLTVV.

This clone appeared once. This chain joins TRBV6-1 and TRBJ2-7, with D uncertain. Germline V gives CDR1 MNHNS, CDR2 SASEGT. The V end lost 2 bases, the J end lost 3 bases, and 5 bases lay between the germline ends. This CDR3 comprises 12 residues. Here the CDR3 DNA reads TGTGCCAGCAGTGAAACATTCTACGAGCAGTACTTC. It encodes CASSETFYEQYF.

This chain uses TRBV15 with TRBJ2-2; possible D gene TRBD2, 6 bases. CDR1 is LNHNV and CDR2 is YYDKDF in the germline V gene (reference sequence). CDR3 length: 14 amino acids. V lost 6 bases and J 1 base, leaving 9 bases between the germline ends. The CDR3 nucleotides are TGTGCCACCAGGGCGGGACGGAACACCGGGGAGCTGTTTTTT. This codes for CATRAGRNTGELFF.

V usage is TRBV5-4 and J usage is TRBJ2-1, with 10 nucleotides matching TRBD2. The V gene's germline CDR1 is SGHNT and CDR2 YYREEE (reference sequence). With 0 bases clipped from V and 4 bases from J, the junction kept 1 base outside the gene matches. The CDR3 has 15 residues. The CDR3 region is CASSLELAGYNEQFF. The CDR3, as DNA: TGTGCCAGCAGCTTGGAACTAGCGGGGTACAATGAGCAGTTCTTC.

CDR3 bases: TGCGCCAGCAGCCCCGGGACTCTCATAAATAGCAATCAGCCCCAGCATTTT. Protein product: CASSPGTLINSNQPQHF. The chain couples TRBV4-1 to TRBJ1-5; TRBD1 might be the D (5 bases). The CDR3 is 17 amino acids. Trimming removed 4 bases from V and 0 bases from J, with 16 bases in between. Germline values: CDR1 MGHRA, CDR2 YSYEKL.